The present T cell receptor beta chain was sequenced within a study of identical twins. The CDR3 has 20 residues. V gave up 3 bases and J gave up 2 bases, with 23 bases separating them. From germline, CDR1 is SEHNR and CDR2 FQNEAQ (reference sequence). TCRdb re-analysed the 5' RACE reads in MiXCR, keeping a single row per CDR3 protein. The profile shows some 690,000 distinct CDR3 sequences, about 20% of them singletons. The same data also went into a second study, on T cells expressing NK-cell markers. That paper adds: Sorting was restricted to alpha-beta TCR T cells by an anti-gamma-delta TCR antibody in several experiments. About 1.0-7.0% of CD8+ T cells in more than five donors belonged to dominant NKG2C+ clonotypes.

The clonotype was recovered from a woman aged 18-30 years in good health. The sequenced material came from PBMCs. The chain has TRBV7-9 and TRBJ2-6; D might be TRBD1 (6 bases). CDR3 residues: CASSFTGWSLVGAGANVLTF. CDR3 sequence (DNA): TGTGCCAGCAGCTTTACAGGGTGGAGTCTAGTAGGGGCTGGGGCCAACGTCCTGACTTTC.